These T cell receptor beta chains were read from a single sample in a study of T cell repertoires in cytomegalovirus infection. TCRdb called the reads again in MiXCR, with one record for every CDR3 protein. The sample includes about 260,000 distinct CDR3 sequences, roughly 13% seen only once; the top ten take 8.5% to 9%. Material: PBMCs. The source is a human donor in good health (CMV status not recorded). Some clones in this sample may be carry-over from other donors' samples. The conserved cysteine and the conserved F or W are not part of the CDR3 here.

j_call v_call cdr3_aa
TRBJ2-1 TRBV7-8 ASSLIAGGSMF
TRBJ2-1 TRBV6-2/TRBV6-3 ASSQEVGQWQF
TRBJ1-1 TRBV10-3 AIRNTGSNTEAF
TRBJ2-2 TRBV7-2 ASSLSGGGELF
TRBJ2-3 TRBV7-2 ASSLIPRGGAQY
TRBJ2-5 TRBV3-1 ATRTAGETQY
TRBJ1-4 TRBV4-1 ASSHQGGGEKLF
TRBJ1-3 TRBV20-1 SAYGGGGNTIY
TRBJ1-2 TRBV7-2 ASSLVRDRGYGYT
TRBJ2-5 TRBV4-1 ASSHRDRGRETQY
TRBJ2-1 TRBV20-1 SAIGSFSGSSYNEQF
TRBJ2-5 TRBV7-8 ASSERFQETQY
TRBJ2-7 TRBV3-1 ASSPLRIFNYEQY
TRBJ2-1 TRBV7-8 ASRGHRDKDNEQF
TRBJ1-5 TRBV27 ASSQKWGLNQPQH
TRBJ2-3 TRBV11-2 ASSPTPIRTDTQY
TRBJ2-5 TRBV7-9 ASSLVGKTQY
TRBJ2-7 TRBV12-5 ASGPGPYEQY
TRBJ1-1 TRBV28 ASTPTGPNTEAF
TRBJ1-1 TRBV6-5 ASSYSWHAEAF
TRBJ2-3 TRBV28 ASSLRGQGTDTQY
TRBJ2-3 TRBV12-3/TRBV12-4 ASGLGAYSDTQY
TRBJ2-7 TRBV28 ASSYDVTSVNEQY
TRBJ2-2 TRBV4-3 ASSQEPGAGTGELF
TRBJ1-3 TRBV5-1 ASSPGTGGQGGNTIY
TRBJ1-5 TRBV7-6 ASSSRGVGQPQH
TRBJ1-2 TRBV29-1 SAQLAGTGEGYT
TRBJ1-3 TRBV3-1 ASSQMSGTTGNTIY
TRBJ2-5 TRBV7-2 ASGTVQETQY
TRBJ2-7 TRBV2 ASTEGVFGDGAYEQY
TRBJ1-3 TRBV5-4 ASSARTSARGNTIY
TRBJ2-7 TRBV5-5 ASSSYYEQY
TRBJ1-2 TRBV29-1 SVEGKGTSSYGYT
TRBJ2-1 TRBV14 ASSLWTSGGRYNEQF